The T cell receptor beta chain described here comes from a study of T cell responses to AZD1222 COVID-19 vaccine. About this clone itself: What it recognizes is unknown.

Overall study findings and caveats: Dominant at 160-218 and 743-854, vaccine-associated CD4 TCRs also spanned spike. Spike-specific TCR repertoires showed rising breadth and depth after two AZD1222 doses. Among the donors, most were white British and more were female, and clonal diversity was possibly underestimated. Sampled repertoires all dated from after the peak T cell response.

The CDR3 runs to 16 residues. Looked up from germline, CDR1 is LNHDA and CDR2 is SQIVND (reference sequence). Trimming pared 10 bases from V and 8 bases from J, leaving 27 bases between. Clones were sequenced by immunoSEQ multiplex PCR, and TCRdb holds only the in-frame ones, with some missing. The table lists 86,000 or so clones, 85% to 95% of them singletons, with around 10% in the top ten. Sequenced material: peripheral blood, taken 28 days after the second AZD1222 dose. This receptor was identified in an adult who received the AZD1222 COVID-19 vaccine. V and J are TRBV19 and TRBJ2-1; D could derive from TRBD1 or TRBD2 (5 bases each). Written as DNA, the CDR3 is TGTGCCACTATCGGATCGGGGCTAGTCGACAACGATGAGCAGTTCTTC. Its protein is CATIGSGLVDNDEQFF.